The clone carrying this T cell receptor (beta chain) was seen a few times. The antigen is not known. The CDR3 is 14 residues long. Trimming took 5 bases from V and 0 from J, leaving 11 bases between them. CDR1 is SGHTA and CDR2 is FQGNSA in the germline V gene. The data belong to a study of T cells in Graves' hyperthyroidism and ophthalmopathy. Whole-study findings and limits: Ophthalmopathy and stable hyperthyroidism were separated by a 13 V-J model.

Amplification yielded TCR beta CDR3 regions, with RNA transcripts as the source. First-round RT-PCR of the TCR CDR3 relied on the HTBI primer set. TCRdb called the multiplex PCR reads again in MiXCR, with one record for every CDR3 protein. The sample holds a few hundred thousand distinct CDR3 sequences, 20% seen once. Aged 18 to 65, the patients had hyperthyroidism that was newly diagnosed and had lasted under 2 months. Extraction of PBMCs used 8 to 10 ml of fresh peripheral blood. This chain connects TRBV7-2 to TRBJ2-7; no clear D. The TCR sequence derives from a young man with Graves' hyperthyroidism. Specimen: blood. The CDR3 sequence: CASSIAPYSYEQYF. The CDR3 DNA follows: TGTGCCAGCAGCATTGCGCCGTACTCCTACGAGCAGTACTTC.